The rows below give T cell receptor beta chains drawn from one sample of a study of T cell responses to AZD1222 COVID-19 vaccine. This table comes from immunoSEQ multiplex PCR, and its TCRdb copy is limited to in-frame clones, with some not included. The sample consists of around 170,000 clones, about nine tenths of them appearing once. Sequencing used peripheral blood, obtained on day 0 of AZD1222 vaccination. Receptors were obtained from an adult in good health. The CDR3 runs from the conserved cysteine through the conserved F or W. Size values are once, few and many counts, or a class for expanded clones, and some rows have none.

v_gene,abundance,CDR3aa
TRBV5-1,once,CASSLGQINTEAFF
TRBV10-2,NA,CASSEIGGGYEQYF
TRBV5-1,NA,CASSPTPTNEKLFF
TRBV19,NA,CASSITYAIQGSPLHF
TRBV5-4,NA,CASSLAGAGHNQETQYF
TRBV11-1,NA,CASSPSPQGNLGGYTF
TRBV5-5,NA,CASALTAGGGNQPQHF
TRBV6-5,NA,CASSPGGGLAETQYF
TRBV4-2,NA,CASRLGDGRWNTEAFF
TRBV6-2/TRBV6-3,NA,CASNPGAGAYNEQFF
TRBV19,NA,CASSITVSANEKLFF
TRBV28,few,CASSTPGSRSYEQYF
TRBV19,NA,CASSIGATEAFF
TRBV5-5,NA,CASSLAPSYLSGNTIYF
TRBV7-9,NA,CASSLVSGTGGGYTF
TRBV27,NA,CASSSRTGVSNQPQHF
TRBV15,NA,CATSRDPPGSTDTQYF
TRBV27,NA,CASSFRDRGPYGYTF
TRBV2,few,CASSEARLQGEEKLFF
TRBV14,NA,CASSPRGDETQYF
TRBV27,NA,CASSPSRGGTYEQYF
TRBV18,NA,CASSPAAGETEAFF
TRBV6-5,NA,CASSRDRVGTEAFF
TRBV14,NA,CASSQTGESKGPDTQYF
TRBV4-3,NA,CASSPWTGSNEKLFF
TRBV4-1,few,CASSPYGQGYEQYF
TRBV6-5,NA,CASSPQGSGYTF
TRBV11-2,NA,CASSPHNEQFF
TRBV29-1,NA,CSAETTLNTEAFF
TRBV30,NA,CAWSLTGLNTEAFF
TRBV7-2,NA,CASSLFEGSPLHF
TRBV5-3,NA,CARTFKQIWEWGRDRYSNYGYTF
TRBV24-1,NA,CATSDGTNNYGYTF
TRBV6-5,once,CASSTISGEAFF
TRBV18,once,CASSARDTQETQYF
TRBV12-3/TRBV12-4,NA,CASSLGVLLHF
TRBV18,NA,CASSPRFTDTQYF
TRBV24-1,NA,CATSAQSYEQYF
TRBV23-1,once,CASSLSGGACNQPQHF
TRBV3-1/TRBV3-2,NA,CASSPRGMTEAFF
TRBV19,NA,CASRTPWGEDQPQHF
TRBV2,NA,CASSAADGTSPLHF
TRBV9,once,CASSATAGGDDYGYTF
TRBV5-1,NA,CASSSKGFNQPQHF
TRBV5-5,once,CASSLAPPWGTNEKLFF
TRBV6-2/TRBV6-3,once,CASSYGTSGDQETQYF
TRBV5-1,NA,CASSLGSSGGRETQYF
TRBV5-1,NA,CASKSIGQPNTEAFF
TRBV27,NA,CASSLTGTTRYEQYF
TRBV28,NA,CASSAGTASGNTIYF
TRBV30,NA,CAWSVLGATGELFF
TRBV6-5,few,CASSLDRGVNSPLHF
TRBV9,NA,CASSPQGTTEAFF
TRBV5-1,NA,CASSLAPGYTGELFF
TRBV6-5,NA,CASSYGRDLSSPLHF